This T cell receptor beta chain was profiled in a study of PD-1 blockade in classical Hodgkin lymphoma. Germline V gives CDR1 LNHDA, CDR2 SQIVND (reference sequence). The CDR3 is 18 amino acids. V was clipped by 3 bases and J by 0 bases; unmatched bases: 9. The table came from immunoSEQ multiplex PCR; TCRdb's copy has only in-frame clones and leaves some out. Of 80,000 to 100,000 clones detected, more than 85% appear once; the ten largest clones hold approximately 2%. As for time point: cycle 4 day 1 (C4D1), after five to seven weeks of nivolumab. The patients all showed relapse after autologous stem cell transplantation, while their brentuximab vedotin exposure varied.

The clonotype was recovered from a human donor with classical Hodgkin lymphoma. This chain uses TRBV19 with TRBJ1-5, with 9 bases lining up with TRBD1. The source was peripheral blood mononuclear cells (PBMCs), collected before the fourth cycle of nivolumab. The CDR3: CASSMMGQGFYSNQPQHF. CDR3 nucleotide sequence: TGTGCCAGTAGTATGATGGGACAGGGATTTTATAGCAATCAGCCCCAGCATTTT.